This T cell receptor (beta chain) derives from a study of T cell responses to AZD1222 COVID-19 vaccine. The table came from immunoSEQ multiplex PCR; TCRdb's copy has only in-frame clones and leaves some out. Of about 85,000 clones detected, approximately 86% appear once; the ten largest clones hold approximately 8%. This clone was counted a few times. This clonotype originated in an adult in good health. The sample was peripheral blood, taken on day 0 of AZD1222 vaccination.

This chain's CDR3 is CASSIPYGRGYEQYF. In nucleotides, the CDR3 is TGTGCCAGCAGCATTCCTTACGGGAGAGGATACGAGCAGTACTTC. The chain couples TRBV5-6 to TRBJ2-7, with a weak D call TRBD2 (6 bases). This CDR3 region has 15 residues. V was shortened by 4 bases and J by 4 bases, with 18 bases between the two germline ends. Germline CDR1 and CDR2: SGHDT and YYEEEE.